This TCR beta chain was observed in a study of blood T cell repertoires in COVID-19. Background on the study: The origin of the acute and convalescent COVID-19 samples was the United States, Italy and Spain.

CDR1 MGHDK and CDR2 SYGVNS come from the germline V gene. Between the trimmed V and J ends, which lost 0 bases and 10 bases, there was a span of 13 bases. The CDR3 extends over 15 amino acids. Clones were sequenced by immunoSEQ multiplex PCR, and TCRdb holds only the in-frame ones, with some missing. The table shows some 150,000 clones, with about 80% occurring only once. Everyone who took part was roughly 18 to 89 years old, and they came from about two dozen US areas. Donors were grouped by their self-reported clinical history. The chain combines TRBV25-1 with TRBJ1-6, with D possibly matching TRBD1 (6 bases). The receptor comes from a woman in her forties or fifties who had recovered from COVID-19. The specimen sequenced was PBMCs or T cells enriched from blood (not recorded which). The CDR3 sequence: CASSEYAGEGSPLHF. The CDR3 DNA is TGTGCCAGCAGTGAATATGCAGGGGAGGGCTCACCCCTCCACTTT.